A selection of T cell receptor beta chains follows, all from one sample in a study of Tregs in tolerant kidney transplant recipients. The method was immunoSEQ multiplex PCR; TCRdb's version includes in-frame clones alone and lacks a portion of them. The table includes more than 60,000 clones, under 98% detected once. The starting material was CD4+ T cells from blood, obtained before the transplant. Every receptor here comes from a human donor who received a combined kidney and bone marrow transplant. Each CDR3 is given with its conserved first and last residue. A D gene is named only where the DNA matches it firmly.

CDR3 protein | J gene | D gene | CDR3 length | V gene
CASSSPGSSYNSPLHF | TRBJ1-6 | NA | 16 | TRBV28
CAWSSPSGGAKKTQYF | TRBJ2-5 | TRBD2 | 16 | TRBV30
CASSLERERETQYF | TRBJ2-5 | TRBD2 | 14 | TRBV7-6
CASSPRGSSYNEQFF | TRBJ2-1 | NA | 15 | TRBV7-6
CASSLGRGNEQFF | TRBJ2-1 | NA | 13 | TRBV14
CSAQGNAEAFF | TRBJ1-1 | NA | 11 | TRBV20-1
CASSRTGTGLRGGYGYTF | TRBJ1-2 | TRBD1 | 18 | TRBV4-1
CASSPGRQKSGELFF | TRBJ2-2 | NA | 15 | TRBV18
CASSLLSGFYNEQFF | TRBJ2-1 | NA | 15 | TRBV11-2
CASSPRKGVRTEAFF | TRBJ1-1 | NA | 15 | TRBV7-8